One and the same sample provided the 11 T cell receptor beta chains below, sequenced in a study of post-analysis software for immune sequencing data. The study, taken as a whole, reports: Roughly five TRBV segments were significantly more frequent in patients than in controls. TRBV5-6, TRBV5-1 and TRBV20-1 were among these segments.

No antigen is known for these receptors. TCR beta libraries were prepared from cDNA with unique molecular identifiers. TCRdb independently ran MiXCR on the PCR reads; one entry per CDR3 protein. The sample has a few hundred thousand distinct CDR3 sequences, 36% seen once. The sample consisted of blood. The source is a girl under 18 with multiple sclerosis.

Notes on this clonotype: At one of its ends the junction is not consistent with the germline gene, which may arise from a read error. The chain combines TRBV12-3 or TRBV12-4 with TRBJ2-1; D possibly corresponds to TRBD2 (5 bases). The CDR3 totals 9 residues. CDR3 sequence: CASRGPGIF. Written as DNA, the CDR3 is TGTGCCAGCAGAGGACCCGGGATCTTC.

This clonotype occurred a few times. The chain joins TRBV4-1 to TRBJ1-4; 9 bases are shared with TRBD1. Germline loops: CDR1 MGHRA, CDR2 YSYEKL. The V segment lost 1 base and the J segment 0 bases; nucleotides outside the gene matches: 9. The CDR3 is made up of 19 amino acids. The CDR3, as DNA: TGCGCCAGCAGCCAAGGAGGACAGGGGTTAGTTGCAACTAATGAAAAACTGTTTTTT. It codes for CASSQGGQGLVATNEKLFF.

This chain uses TRBV6-2 or TRBV6-3 with TRBJ2-6, with a tentative D call TRBD1 (6 bases). In germline, CDR1 is MNHEY, CDR2 SVGEGT. The CDR3 covers 23 residues. The V and J ends lost 2 bases and 0 bases respectively, with 29 bases between them. The CDR3 sequence: CASSYTPTLNRVVGFSGANVLTF. CDR3 bases: TGTGCCAGCAGTTACACACCTACCCTTAACAGGGTTGTTGGATTCTCTGGGGCCAACGTCCTGACTTTC.

CDR3 amino acids: CASSPSLGQGANQPQHF. The CDR3 DNA sequence: TGTGCCAGCAGTCCATCCCTCGGCCAGGGTGCCAATCAGCCCCAGCATTTT. The J gene is TRBJ1-5, the V gene TRBV28; perhaps TRBD1 as D (5 bases). The V gene's germline CDR1 is MDHEN and CDR2 SYDVKM. The V gene lost 5 bases and the J gene lost 3 bases, with 20 bases spanning the gap. CDR3 length: 17 amino acids.

This clonotype was recorded once. This chain joins TRBV28 and TRBJ2-7; D possibly corresponds to TRBD2 (7 bases). The germline V gene encodes CDR1 MDHEN and CDR2 SYDVKM. The V and J ends lost 6 bases and 7 bases respectively, with 22 bases between them. The CDR3 sequence is 15 residues long. DNA of the CDR3: TGTGCCAGCAGCAGGGGAGGGAGTAGTGCGGGTGAGCAGTACTTC. Protein: CASSRGGSSAGEQYF. Together with reference TRBV28 and TRBJ2-7, the CDR3 gives the full variable domain: DVKVTQSSRYLVKRTGEKVFLECVQDMDHENMFWYRQDPGLGLRLIYFSYDVKMKEKGDIPEGYSVSREKKERFSLILESASTNQTSMYLCASSRGGSSAGEQYFGPGTRLTVT.

This clonotype was recorded a few times. The junction shows a germline mismatch at one end, possibly a read error. The rearrangement uses TRBV12-3 or TRBV12-4 and TRBJ2-1; D not resolved. CDR3 length equals 11 residues. The CDR3: CASSSANGQFF. As DNA, the CDR3 is TGTGCCAGCAGCTCAGCCAATGGGCAGTTCTTC.

This clonotype has ten or more counts. The chain joins TRBV7-3 to TRBJ2-1; D possibly corresponds to TRBD2 (7 bases). The V and J ends lost 4 bases and 8 bases respectively, with 18 bases between them. The V gene's germline CDR1 is SGHTA and CDR2 FQGTGA. This CDR3 has 15 residues. CDR3 DNA sequence: TGTGCCAGCAGCTCATCAGGGTGGGGGGGCGATGAGCAGTTCTTC. The encoded protein is CASSSSGWGGDEQFF.

In the case of this clonotype: A much bigger clone sits one base away, suggesting this may be a read error. The chain combines TRBV7-2 with TRBJ2-3; possible D gene TRBD2, 5 bases. The CDR3 is 16 amino acids. The V end lost 1 base, the J end lost 0 bases, and 11 bases lay between the germline ends. Germline CDR1 SGHTA, CDR2 FQGNSA. The CDR3 region has the DNA TGTGCCAGCAGCTTAGACCGGGGTGTAAGCACAGATACGCAGTATTTT. Translated, it gives CASSLDRGVSTDTQYF.

The sample holds a few counts of this clonotype. The rearrangement uses TRBV27 and TRBJ2-7; no firm D call. CDR1 is MNHEY and CDR2 is SMNVEV in the germline V gene (reference sequence). The CDR3 consists of 15 residues. Trimming removed 9 bases at V and 2 bases at J, with 20 bases between. CDR3 DNA: TGTGCCAGTATCCCCCCACCACGAGGCCCCTACGAGCAGTACTTC. The encoded protein is CASIPPPRGPYEQYF.

A few counts support this clonotype. V gene TRBV20-1 combines with J gene TRBJ2-1; TRBD2 agrees at 8 bases. The J call is uncertain, as TRBJ2-7 better fits the DNA end. Looked up from germline, CDR1 is DFQATT and CDR2 is SNEGSKA (reference sequence). This CDR3 is 15 amino acids long. CDR3 residues: CSARDPGGVYNEQYF. The CDR3 DNA reads as TGCAGTGCTAGAGATCCGGGGGGGGTCTACAATGAGCAGTACTTC.

This chain joins TRBV5-1 and TRBJ1-4; maybe TRBD1 (5 bases). This CDR3 is built from 14 residues. CDR1 and CDR2 from the germline V gene are SGHRS and YFSETQ. V lost 4 bases to trimming and J lost 8 bases, with 15 bases between them. The CDR3 sequence: CASSPDGANEKLFF. The CDR3 DNA is TGCGCCAGCAGCCCGGACGGGGCGAACGAAAAACTGTTTTTT.